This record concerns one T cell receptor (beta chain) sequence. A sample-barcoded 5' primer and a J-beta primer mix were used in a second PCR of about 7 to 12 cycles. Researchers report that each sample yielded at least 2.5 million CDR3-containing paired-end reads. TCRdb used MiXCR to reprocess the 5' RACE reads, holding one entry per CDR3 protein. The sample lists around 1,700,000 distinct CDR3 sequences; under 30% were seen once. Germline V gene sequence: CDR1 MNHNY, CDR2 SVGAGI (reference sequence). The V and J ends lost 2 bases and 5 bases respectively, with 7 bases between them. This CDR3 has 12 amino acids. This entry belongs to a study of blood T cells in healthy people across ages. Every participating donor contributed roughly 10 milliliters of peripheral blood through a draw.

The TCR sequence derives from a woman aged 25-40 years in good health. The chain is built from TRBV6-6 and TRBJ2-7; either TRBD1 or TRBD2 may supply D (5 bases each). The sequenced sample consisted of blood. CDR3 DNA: TGTGCCAGCAGTTACGGGGACCACGAGCAGTACTTC. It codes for CASSYGDHEQYF.